This TCR beta chain comes out of a study of response to subunit inactivated influenza vaccine. Study-wide results and caveats: T cells newly recruited by each seasonal influenza vaccination are few, the authors suggested.

TCRdb reprocessed the RT-PCR reads with MiXCR, giving one entry per CDR3 protein. There are about 830,000 distinct CDR3 sequences in the sample; less than 20% occur only once, and around 9.9% lies in the top ten. This clonotype was picked up a small number of times. Its antigen is undetermined. Germline CDR1 and CDR2: SGHRS and YFSETQ. The V and J ends lost 4 bases and 2 bases, in that order; junction bases with no gene match: 6. This CDR3 is 15 amino acids long. This clonotype was sampled from a man aged 45-60 years who received an inactivated influenza vaccine. The V call is TRBV5-1, the J call TRBJ2-7, with 10 bases matching TRBD1. This specimen consisted of PBMCs from blood, obtained roughly 5 days after vaccination. This CDR3 is CASSPADRGTYEQYF. For the CDR3, the DNA is TGCGCCAGCAGCCCAGCGGACAGGGGGACCTACGAGCAGTACTTC.